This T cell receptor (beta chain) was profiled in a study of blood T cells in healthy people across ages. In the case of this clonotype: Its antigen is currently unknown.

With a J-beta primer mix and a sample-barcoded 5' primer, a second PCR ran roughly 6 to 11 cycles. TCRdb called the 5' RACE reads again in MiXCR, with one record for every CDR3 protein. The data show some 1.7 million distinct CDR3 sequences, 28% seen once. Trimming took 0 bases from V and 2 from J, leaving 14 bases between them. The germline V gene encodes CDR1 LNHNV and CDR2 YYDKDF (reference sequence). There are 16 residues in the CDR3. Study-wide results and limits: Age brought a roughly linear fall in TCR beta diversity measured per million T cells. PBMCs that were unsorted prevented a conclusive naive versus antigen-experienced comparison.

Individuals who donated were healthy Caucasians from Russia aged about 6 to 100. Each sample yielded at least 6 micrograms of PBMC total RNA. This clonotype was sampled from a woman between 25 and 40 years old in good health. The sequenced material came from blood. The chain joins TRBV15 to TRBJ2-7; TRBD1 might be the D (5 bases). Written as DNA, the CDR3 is TGTGCCACCAGCAGAGACCGCCGGACAAGGACCTACGAGCAGTACTTC. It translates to CATSRDRRTRTYEQYF.